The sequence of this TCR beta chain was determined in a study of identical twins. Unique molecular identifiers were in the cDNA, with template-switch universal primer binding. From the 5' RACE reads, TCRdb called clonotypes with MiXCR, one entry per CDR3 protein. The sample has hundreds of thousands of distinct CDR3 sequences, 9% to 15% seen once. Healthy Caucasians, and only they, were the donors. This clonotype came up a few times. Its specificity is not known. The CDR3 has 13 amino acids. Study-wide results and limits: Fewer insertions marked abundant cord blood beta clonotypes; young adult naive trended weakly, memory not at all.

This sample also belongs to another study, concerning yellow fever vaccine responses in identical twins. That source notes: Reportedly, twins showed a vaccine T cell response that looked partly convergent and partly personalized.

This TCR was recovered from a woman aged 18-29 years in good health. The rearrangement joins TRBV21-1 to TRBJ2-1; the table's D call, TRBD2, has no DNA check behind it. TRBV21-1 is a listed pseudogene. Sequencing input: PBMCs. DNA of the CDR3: TGTGCCTGCGAGGGTCTTTTAGACCATGAGCAGTTCTTC. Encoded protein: CACEGLLDHEQFF.